The present T cell receptor (beta chain) was sequenced within a study of blood T cell repertoires in COVID-19. In the study overall: Spain, Italy and the United States supplied samples that represented acute and convalescent COVID-19. PBMCs, B-cell-depleted T cells, or T cells were the source of the cDNA or gDNA that made up the material.

The CDR3 covers 14 residues. Germline values: CDR1 LNHDA, CDR2 SQIVND (reference sequence). The V end lost 3 bases, the J end lost 2 bases, and 7 bases lay between the germline ends. Enrollment of patients from Seattle took place during active infection, with longitudinal follow-up. In the original processing: Estimation of nucleated cell counts relied on the amplification of reference gene primers. The protocol was immunoSEQ multiplex PCR, while the TCRdb copy is restricted to in-frame clones and leaves out a portion. That table furnishes V, J and clone size, whereas the DNA furnished D and trimming. The table lists 80,000 to 100,000 clones, 88% of them singletons.

What was sequenced was peripheral blood. V gene TRBV19 combines with J gene TRBJ2-2; no firm D call. The receptor comes from a man over 45 with COVID-19, enrolled during active disease. The DNA for the CDR3 is TGTGCCAGTAGTATTGGTAGCAACACCGGGGAGCTGTTTTTT. Translating it yields CASSIGSNTGELFF.